The 19 T cell receptor beta chains below all came from one sample that was sequenced in a study of blood T cell repertoires in COVID-19. The protocol was immunoSEQ multiplex PCR, while the TCRdb copy is restricted to in-frame clones and leaves out a portion. The sample contains under 300,000 clones, around nine tenths of which appear only once. Sequenced sample: PBMCs or T cells enriched from blood (not recorded which). The receptors were gathered from a woman in her late teens or twenties who had recovered from COVID-19.

The J gene is TRBJ2-5, the V gene TRBV5-1; 7 positions agree with TRBD2. Trimming cost V 0 bases and J 5 bases; bases outside gene matches: 4. The CDR3 has 14 residues. In germline, CDR1 is SGHRS, CDR2 YFSETQ. Here the CDR3 reads CASSLDLLAETQYF. CDR3 DNA sequence: TGCGCCAGCAGCTTGGATTTACTAGCGGAGACCCAGTACTTC.

This clone came up once. This chain connects TRBV6-2 or TRBV6-3 to TRBJ1-1; the D gene is possibly TRBD1 (5 bases). Trimming left V 2 bases short and J 4 bases short, with 8 bases between. The CDR3 length is 13 residues. Looked up from germline, CDR1 is MNHEY and CDR2 is SVGEGT. The CDR3 loop is CASSYAGRTEAFF. The CDR3 bases are TGTGCCAGCAGTTACGCGGGGCGCACTGAAGCTTTCTTT.

The J gene is TRBJ1-2, the V gene TRBV5-6; TRBD1 matches 9 bases. J was trimmed by 8 bases and V by 6 bases; bases with no gene match: 8. This CDR3 comprises 13 residues. Germline V lookup: CDR1 SGHDT, CDR2 YYEEEE. CDR3 DNA: TGTGCCAGCACCGATACAGGGGGCGAAGGCTACACCTTC. This codes for CASTDTGGEGYTF.

The chain links TRBV2 to TRBJ2-5; D unresolved. The V end was cut by 5 bases, the J end by 6 bases, with 10 bases between. Germline V lookup: CDR1 SNHLY, CDR2 FYNNEI. The CDR3 consists of 12 residues. In DNA form, the CDR3 reads TGTGCCAGCAGTTCTCGGTCTCAGACCCAGTACTTC. Protein: CASSSRSQTQYF.

This chain joins TRBV6-5 and TRBJ2-1; 9 bases map to TRBD2. CDR3 length: 16 amino acids. The trim removed 4 bases at V and 4 bases at J, leaving 8 bases unmatched. The germline V gene has CDR1 MNHEY and CDR2 SVGAGI. CDR3 DNA: TGTGCCAGCAGTTCCAGAAGACTAGCGGATTACAATGAGCAGTTCTTC. This encodes CASSSRRLADYNEQFF.

This clone was found once. The chain is built from TRBV10-3 and TRBJ2-3; tentatively, D is TRBD1 (6 bases). CDR3 size: 14 residues. Trimming cost V 10 bases and J 0 bases, with 14 bases left between them. Per germline, CDR1 ENHRY and CDR2 SYGVKD. The CDR3 DNA reads as TGTGCCACCAGGGGACAAGTGAGCACAGATACGCAGTATTTT. Protein product: CATRGQVSTDTQYF.

This clone was counted a single time. The chain couples TRBV21-1 to TRBJ2-5; the DNA was not compared with TRBD2, the D call given in the table. TRBV21-1 is shown as a pseudogene. This CDR3 has 15 residues. CDR3 loop: CASSASPPKRETQYF. In nucleotides, the CDR3 is TGTGCCAGCAGCGCGAGCCCCCCCAAGCGAGAGACCCAGTACTTC.

This chain links TRBV12-3 or TRBV12-4 with TRBJ2-2; 7 bases are a match to TRBD1. V trimming: 6 bases; J trimming: 8 bases; junction bases outside the gene matches: 6. This CDR3 has 13 amino acids. The CDR3 region is CASRVTGAGELFF. For the CDR3, the DNA is TGTGCCAGCAGGGTAACAGGGGCGGGGGAGCTGTTTTTT.

This rearrangement joins TRBV9 to TRBJ1-1; perhaps TRBD1 as D (6 bases). Looked up from germline, CDR1 is SGDLS and CDR2 is YYNGEE. The germline V and J ends were trimmed by 0 bases and 0 bases, with 15 bases remaining between them. The CDR3 is 17 residues long. The CDR3 DNA follows: TGTGCCAGCAGCGTAGGGTTCCGGGACAACATGAACACTGAAGCTTTCTTT. This codes for CASSVGFRDNMNTEAFF. Filled out from reference TRBV9 and TRBJ1-1, the complete variable domain reads DSGVTQTPKHLITATGQRVTLRCSPRSGDLSVYWYQQSLDQGLQFLIQYYNGEERAKGNILERFSAQQFPDLHSELNLSSLELGDSALYFCASSVGFRDNMNTEAFFGQGTRLTVV.

This rearrangement joins TRBV29-1 to TRBJ1-2; 9 bases align to TRBD1. V dropped 1 base and J dropped 4; count of bases not matched to a gene: 7. CDR1 is SQVTM and CDR2 is ANQGSEA in the germline V gene. The CDR3 covers 15 residues. The DNA of the CDR3 is TGCAGCGTTGAAGGTAGTTTACAGGGGGCCTATGGCTACACCTTC. As protein: CSVEGSLQGAYGYTF.

This chain joins TRBV5-8 and TRBJ2-5, with 8 nucleotides matching TRBD1. Trimming took 4 bases from V and 5 from J; bases not matched to a gene: 7. This CDR3 has 14 amino acids. Germline V gene lookup returns CDR1 SGHTS and CDR2 YDEGEE. CDR3 DNA: TGTGCCAGCAGCATCGGGACAGGAAGGGAGACCCAGTACTTC. It codes for CASSIGTGRETQYF.

The V call is TRBV11-2, the J call TRBJ1-1; D might be TRBD1 (5 bases). This CDR3 is built from 19 residues. Trimming pared 1 base from V and 2 bases from J, leaving 23 bases between. Germline V lookup: CDR1 SGHAT, CDR2 FQNNGV. CDR3 nucleotide sequence: TGTGCCAGCAGCTTAGGAGGTTTGCCCCGGGGGACTGGAAACACTGAAGCTTTCTTT. Amino acid sequence: CASSLGGLPRGTGNTEAFF.

The V call is TRBV27, the J call TRBJ2-2, with TRBD1 identical over 7 bases. CDR1 and CDR2 (germline): MNHEY, SMNVEV (reference sequence). The J segment lost 6 bases and the V segment lost 9 bases, leaving 10 bases of the junction unmatched. The CDR3 totals 14 residues. The CDR3 DNA is TGTGCCAGACACAGGGGATACGGGGCCGGGGAGCTGTTTTTT. It encodes CARHRGYGAGELFF.

V is TRBV7-9 and J is TRBJ2-1, with D possibly TRBD2 on 6 matching bases. The germline V gene encodes CDR1 SEHNR and CDR2 FQNEAQ (reference sequence). V was trimmed by 2 bases and J by 7 bases, leaving 12 bases between them. There are 14 residues in the CDR3. CDR3 in amino acids: CASSLKLGGNEQFF. CDR3 DNA sequence: TGTGCCAGCAGCTTAAAACTGGGGGGAAATGAGCAGTTCTTC.

The rearrangement uses TRBV18 and TRBJ1-2; D gene uncertain. V lost 1 base and J lost 4, with 10 bases in between. The CDR3 runs 14 residues. The germline gives CDR1 KGHSH, CDR2 LQKENI. This CDR3 reads CASSPREGSYGYTF. DNA for the CDR3: TGTGCCAGCTCACCACGCGAGGGTTCCTATGGCTACACCTTC.

V gene TRBV13 combines with J gene TRBJ2-3; D is undetermined. Trimming took off 2 bases at V and 0 bases at J, with 6 bases between the two ends. The CDR3 covers 14 residues. Germline V gene lookup returns CDR1 PRHDT and CDR2 FYEKMQ (reference sequence). This CDR3 reads CASSLQQSTDTQYF. CDR3 coding DNA: TGTGCCAGCAGCTTACAACAGAGCACAGATACGCAGTATTTT.

The chain links TRBV2 to TRBJ2-3, with 7 bases matching TRBD2. The germline CDR1 and CDR2 sequences are SNHLY and FYNNEI. This CDR3 region has 17 residues. J was trimmed by 5 bases and V by 6 bases; bases with no gene match: 17. The CDR3 region is CASRFGLGREMGDTQYF. CDR3 DNA: TGTGCCAGCAGATTCGGGCTAGGGCGGGAGATGGGAGATACGCAGTATTTT.

V gene TRBV10-3 combines with J gene TRBJ1-2; 7 bases align to TRBD1. CDR3 length: 14 amino acids. V lost 3 bases to trimming and J lost 2 bases; unmatched junction nucleotides: 3. Germline V lookup: CDR1 ENHRY, CDR2 SYGVKD. The CDR3 bases are TGTGCCATCAGTGATGGGACAGTAAACTATGGCTACACCTTC. Its protein product is CAISDGTVNYGYTF.

The CDR3, as DNA: TGTGCCAGCTCACCGGGAGTGGCGGGGGGGCCAACAGATACGCAGTATTTT. Translated: CASSPGVAGGPTDTQYF. The gene calls are TRBV18 and TRBJ2-3; 9 positions agree with TRBD2. V lost 3 bases and J lost 3; bases outside the gene matches: 10. Germline V gene sequence: CDR1 KGHSH, CDR2 LQKENI. The CDR3 is made up of 17 amino acids.